Listed here are 11 T cell receptor beta chains from one sample, sequenced in a study of blood T cell repertoires in COVID-19. Generated by immunoSEQ multiplex PCR, the TCRdb table keeps only in-frame clones and is missing some. Here the sample spans 120,000 to 150,000 clones, approximately 83% being singletons. The specimen was peripheral blood. These receptors were taken from a woman in her sixties with COVID-19, enrolled during active disease.

The chain employs TRBV3-1 (or the pseudogene TRBV3-2) and TRBJ2-7, with D tentatively TRBD2 (5 bases). The V gene's germline CDR1 is LGHDT and CDR2 YNNKEL (reference sequence). Between the trimmed V and J ends, which lost 4 bases and 3 bases, there was a span of 10 bases. The CDR3 has 13 amino acids. The chain's CDR3 is CASSLSGGYEQYF. The CDR3 DNA reads TGTGCCAGCAGCCTGTCAGGAGGCTACGAGCAGTACTTC.

The V gene is TRBV18, the J gene TRBJ1-4; D remains unclear. This CDR3 has 15 residues. Between the trimmed V and J ends, which lost 1 base and 0 bases, there was a span of 6 bases. The germline gives CDR1 KGHSH, CDR2 LQKENI. Here the CDR3 reads CASSPLGTTNEKLFF. CDR3 in DNA: TGTGCCAGCTCACCACTGGGCACAACTAATGAAAAACTGTTTTTT. Combining the CDR3 with reference TRBV18 and TRBJ1-4 gives the whole variable domain NAGVMQNPRHLVRRRGQEARLRCSPMKGHSHVYWYRQLPEEGLKFMVYLQKENIIDESGMPKERFSAEFPKEGPSILRIQQVVRGDSAAYFCASSPLGTTNEKLFFGSGTQLSVL.

This clone came up a few times. The rearrangement uses TRBV27 and TRBJ1-1; unclear D gene. This CDR3 comprises 16 residues. CDR1 is MNHEY and CDR2 is SMNVEV in the germline V gene (reference sequence). V shed 5 bases and J shed 1 base, with 17 bases lying between them. CDR3 DNA sequence: TGTGCCAGCAGTCCTTCGGGAGGGAATACGAACACTGAAGCTTTCTTT. Amino acid sequence: CASSPSGGNTNTEAFF.

The genes are TRBV24-1 and TRBJ1-5; 8 nucleotides match TRBD1. The CDR3 loop spans 15 amino acids. Germline values: CDR1 KGHDR, CDR2 SFDVKD. The V and J ends lost 9 bases and 5 bases, in that order; junction bases with no gene match: 11. CDR3 amino acids: CATGPDRGRDQPQHF. The DNA of the CDR3 is TGTGCCACCGGCCCTGACAGGGGCAGGGATCAGCCCCAGCATTTT.

The V gene is TRBV14, the J gene TRBJ1-2; 10 nucleotides agree with TRBD1. V lost 4 bases to trimming and J lost 0 bases; unmatched junction nucleotides: 11. CDR3 length: 18 residues. Germline assignment: CDR1 SGHDN and CDR2 FVKESK. The CDR3 protein is CASSPWAGTGDSNYGYTF. DNA for the CDR3: TGTGCCAGCAGCCCGTGGGCCGGGACAGGGGATTCTAACTATGGCTACACCTTC. Filled out from reference TRBV14 and TRBJ1-2, the complete variable domain reads EAGVTQFPSHSVIEKGQTVTLRCDPISGHDNLYWYRRVMGKEIKFLLHFVKESKQDESGMPNNRFLAERTGGTYSTLKVQPAELEDSGVYFCASSPWAGTGDSNYGYTFGSGTRLTVV.

The CDR3: CASRRHKTGIDGGYTF. CDR3 coding DNA: TGTGCCAGCAGACGCCATAAGACAGGGATTGACGGTGGCTACACCTTC. The J gene is TRBJ1-2, the V gene TRBV6-6; 7 bases are a match to TRBD1. V shed 6 bases and J 7 bases; nucleotides not matched to a gene: 17. Germline assignment: CDR1 MNHNY and CDR2 SVGAGI (reference sequence). The CDR3 covers 16 residues.

The CDR3 sequence: CASSIVGRGSYEQYF. The DNA of the CDR3 is TGTGCCAGTAGTATAGTAGGCAGGGGGTCCTACGAGCAGTACTTC. V gene TRBV19 combines with J gene TRBJ2-7; 7 bases align to TRBD1. V gave up 1 base and J gave up 1 base; unmatched junction bases: 4. CDR1 is LNHDA and CDR2 is SQIVND in the germline V gene (reference sequence). The CDR3 length is 15 residues.

The gene calls are TRBV3-1 (or the pseudogene TRBV3-2) and TRBJ1-1; the match to TRBD1 covers 8 bases. Germline trimming cut 5 bases from V and 1 base from J; bases unmatched to any gene: 9. The germline gives CDR1 LGHDT, CDR2 YNNKEL (reference sequence). The CDR3 is 16 amino acids. Written as DNA, the CDR3 is TGTGCCAGCAGCGATGGACAGGGCTCGGAGAACACTGAAGCTTTCTTT. Amino acid sequence: CASSDGQGSENTEAFF.

The rearrangement joins TRBV27 to TRBJ2-3; the match to TRBD2 covers 7 bases. This CDR3 spans 16 amino acids. Germline CDR1 is MNHEY and CDR2 is SMNVEV (reference sequence). V trimming: 5 bases; J trimming: 2 bases; junction bases outside the gene matches: 10. DNA for the CDR3: TGTGCCAGCAGTGCCTTAAGCGGGGCCCCCACAGATACGCAGTATTTT. It codes for CASSALSGAPTDTQYF.

This chain uses TRBV6-1 with TRBJ1-2; the D gene is possibly TRBD1 (6 bases). Germline loops: CDR1 MNHNS, CDR2 SASEGT. The V end lost 0 bases, the J end lost 7 bases, and 15 bases lay between the germline ends. CDR3 size: 15 residues. The CDR3 sequence: CASSEASGRGAGYTF. CDR3 DNA: TGTGCCAGCAGTGAAGCATCTGGGAGGGGGGCTGGCTACACCTTC.

Written as DNA, the CDR3 is TGTGCCAGCAGCTTCAGGGGGCCTCGGGAAAAACTGTTTTTT. It encodes CASSFRGPREKLFF. V usage is TRBV7-9 and J usage is TRBJ1-4, with TRBD1 matching 8 bases. In germline, CDR1 is SEHNR, CDR2 FQNEAQ (reference sequence). The J segment lost 8 bases and the V segment lost 3 bases, leaving 5 bases of the junction unmatched. The CDR3 extends over 14 amino acids.